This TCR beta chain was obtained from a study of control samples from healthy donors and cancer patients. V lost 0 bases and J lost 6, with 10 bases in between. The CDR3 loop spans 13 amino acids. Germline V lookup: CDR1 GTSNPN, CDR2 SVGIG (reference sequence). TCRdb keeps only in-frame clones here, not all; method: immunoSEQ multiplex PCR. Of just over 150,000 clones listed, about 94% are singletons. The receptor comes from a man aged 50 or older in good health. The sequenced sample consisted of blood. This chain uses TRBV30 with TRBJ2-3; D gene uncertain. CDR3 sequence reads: CAWSVVAFDTQYF. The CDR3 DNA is TGTGCCTGGAGTGTAGTCGCATTCGATACGCAGTATTTT.